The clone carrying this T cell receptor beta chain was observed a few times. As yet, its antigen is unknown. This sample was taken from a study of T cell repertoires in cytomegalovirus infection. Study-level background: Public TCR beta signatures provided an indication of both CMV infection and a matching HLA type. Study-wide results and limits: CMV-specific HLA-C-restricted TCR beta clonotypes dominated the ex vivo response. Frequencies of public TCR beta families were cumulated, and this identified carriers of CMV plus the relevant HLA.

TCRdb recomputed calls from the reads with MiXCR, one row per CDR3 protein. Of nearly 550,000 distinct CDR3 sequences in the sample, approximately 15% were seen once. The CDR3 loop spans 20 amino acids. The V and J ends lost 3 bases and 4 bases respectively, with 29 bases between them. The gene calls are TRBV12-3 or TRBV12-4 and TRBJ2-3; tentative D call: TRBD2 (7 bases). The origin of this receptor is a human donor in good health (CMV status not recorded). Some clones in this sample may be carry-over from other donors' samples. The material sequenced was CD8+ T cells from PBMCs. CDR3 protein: CASSFGPPGPKRGGADTQYF. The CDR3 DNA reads TGTGCCAGCAGTTTTGGCCCTCCGGGACCAAAGAGGGGGGGGGCAGATACGCAGTATTTT.